This T cell receptor (beta chain) was obtained from a study of cytomegalovirus exposure and HLA in healthy donors. Notes on the study in general: Cytomegalovirus-associated status was assigned to roughly 160 TCR beta chains.

This CDR3 has 18 residues. CDR1 and CDR2 (germline): SGHVS, FQNEAQ. V dropped 1 base and J dropped 0 bases, with 19 bases sitting between them. Sequenced by immunoSEQ multiplex PCR; TCRdb stores in-frame clones only, minus some. The sample has under 95,000 clones; roughly 95% are singletons. Regarding this clone: Its antigen is currently unknown.

This TCR was sampled from a woman between 18 and 30 years old in good health and CMV-seropositive. The V gene is TRBV7-8, the J gene TRBJ2-7, with a weak D call TRBD1 (5 bases). Sequenced input: PBMCs. The CDR3 protein is CASSLVPRVTSISYEQYF. CDR3 sequence (DNA): TGTGCCAGCAGCTTAGTTCCCAGGGTTACGTCCATCTCCTACGAGCAGTACTTC.